These 25 T cell receptor beta chains were all obtained from the same sample, sequenced in a study of cytomegalovirus exposure and HLA in healthy donors (dated 2017 in TCRdb). The library relied on the immunoSEQ multiplex PCR assay. For the multiplex PCR, a mixture combining 60 forward primers for TCR Vbeta segments and 13 reverse primers for TCR Jbeta segments was used. This is the immuneACCESS table as TCRdb keeps it, with only in-frame sequences that have V and J called. A part of the clones is gone; compared with another copy, unresolved V genes explain less than half, and the rest is unexplained. In this sample the table shows 200,000 or so clones, about 79% of which occur a single time. 0.075% to 0.1% of the sample is taken by the ten largest. The source material was PBMCs. The receptors originated from a boy between 2 and 15 years old in good health and CMV-seronegative.

The rearrangement uses TRBV2 and TRBJ2-3; D not resolved. Germline CDR1 is SNHLY and CDR2 is FYNNEI. Trimming cost V 7 bases and J 2 bases, with 10 bases left between them. The CDR3 has 13 amino acids. The CDR3 sequence: CASKAEFTDTQYF. DNA for the CDR3: TGTGCCAGCAAGGCGGAGTTCACAGATACGCAGTATTTT.

The CDR3 DNA is TGTGCCAGTAGTCCCCGAGGTCTTGATACGCAGTATTTT. Its protein is CASSPRGLDTQYF. The chain carries TRBV19 and TRBJ2-3, with D unclear. The CDR3 has 13 residues. The V and J ends lost 5 bases and 6 bases respectively, with 12 bases between them. The germline V gene has CDR1 LNHDA and CDR2 SQIVND (reference sequence).

The rearrangement joins TRBV19 to TRBJ1-2, with a weak D call TRBD1 (6 bases). Germline V lookup: CDR1 LNHDA, CDR2 SQIVND (reference sequence). CDR3 length equals 13 residues. With 8 bases removed from V and 8 bases from J, the gap between germline ends came to 18 bases. CDR3 region: CASGQGPVWGYTF. The CDR3 DNA is TGTGCCAGTGGTCAGGGGCCCGTCTGGGGCTACACCTTC.

The chain is built from TRBV6-5 and TRBJ1-5, with D perhaps TRBD1 (6 bases). The CDR3 consists of 14 residues. V lost 8 bases, J lost 0 bases, and 11 bases lay in between. CDR1 and CDR2 from the germline V gene are MNHEY and SVGAGI. CDR3 sequence: CASGQGNSNQPQHF. DNA of the CDR3: TGTGCCAGCGGGCAGGGGAATAGCAATCAGCCCCAGCATTTT.

This chain joins TRBV19 and TRBJ2-1; no clear D gene. Germline V gene sequence: CDR1 LNHDA, CDR2 SQIVND (reference sequence). The CDR3 is 14 amino acids. V was cut by 7 bases and J by 6 bases, with 16 bases left in between. The CDR3 DNA follows: TGTGCCAGTAACACGCGCCAGCGTCTCAATGAGCAGTTCTTC. Its translation: CASNTRQRLNEQFF.

This chain uses TRBV20-1 with TRBJ2-1; possibly TRBD2 for D (5 bases). With 5 bases removed from V and 11 bases from J, the gap between germline ends came to 13 bases. Germline V gives CDR1 DFQATT, CDR2 SNEGSKA (reference sequence). The CDR3 extends over 11 amino acids. The CDR3 sequence is CSAPVASKQFF. The CDR3 coding sequence is TGCAGTGCTCCCGTGGCTAGCAAGCAGTTCTTC.

This chain links TRBV19 with TRBJ1-1, with D possibly being TRBD1 (6 bases). The CDR3 loop spans 15 amino acids. V dropped 8 bases and J dropped 0 bases, with 16 bases sitting between them. Per germline, CDR1 LNHDA and CDR2 SQIVND (reference sequence). As DNA, the CDR3 is TGTGCCAGTGGAGAGCAGGGGATCATGAACACTGAAGCTTTCTTT. This codes for CASGEQGIMNTEAFF.

There are a few counts of this clone. The chain is built from TRBV7-3 and TRBJ2-2; maybe TRBD2 (5 bases). Germline V gene lookup returns CDR1 SGHTA and CDR2 FQGTGA. V was clipped by 2 bases and J by 4 bases, with 5 bases between them. CDR3 length: 13 amino acids. Written as DNA, the CDR3 is TGTGCCAGCAGCTTAGAGGGCACCGGGGAGCTGTTTTTT. This gives the protein CASSLEGTGELFF.

CDR3 DNA: TGTGCCACCAGCAGGGCGGGGGGGAGGGGTACAGATACGCAGTATTTT. Translating gives CATSRAGGRGTDTQYF. V usage is TRBV15 and J usage is TRBJ2-3, with 9 bases matching TRBD2. The germline CDR1 and CDR2 sequences are LNHNV and YYDKDF (reference sequence). J gave up 3 bases and V 3 bases, and 7 bases lay outside the gene matches. This CDR3 contains 16 residues. Complete variable domain (other parts from reference TRBV15 and TRBJ2-3): DAMVIQNPRYQVTQFGKPVTLSCSQTLNHNVMYWYQQKSSQAPKLLFHYYDKDFNNEADTPDNFQSRRPNTSFCFLDIRSPGLGDTAMYLCATSRAGGRGTDTQYFGPGTRLTVL.

The rearrangement uses TRBV6-5 and TRBJ2-1; D not resolved. V lost 0 bases to trimming and J lost 3 bases, with 12 bases between them. The CDR3 is made up of 16 amino acids. Germline CDR1 reads MNHEY; CDR2 reads SVGAGI. Here the CDR3 reads CASSYSRSDLYNEQFF. The CDR3 nucleotides are TGTGCCAGCAGTTACTCGCGGTCAGACCTCTACAATGAGCAGTTCTTC.

V gene TRBV7-9 combines with J gene TRBJ1-2, with D possibly matching TRBD1 (6 bases). There are 16 residues in the CDR3. Germline V CDR1 and CDR2: SEHNR, FQNEAQ (reference sequence). V was shortened by 3 bases and J by 6 bases, with 20 bases between the two germline ends. The CDR3 loop is CASSFPLPTGRDGYTF. The DNA for the CDR3 is TGTGCCAGCAGCTTCCCTCTCCCGACAGGCAGGGATGGCTACACCTTC.

This chain links TRBV7-3 with TRBJ2-1; 9 positions agree with TRBD2. J gave up 4 bases and V 3 bases, and 16 bases lay outside the gene matches. The CDR3 consists of 19 residues. Germline CDR1 reads SGHTA; CDR2 reads FQGTGA. The CDR3 sequence: CASSFKPAGGVDGYNEQFF. CDR3 DNA: TGTGCCAGCAGCTTTAAACCCGCGGGGGGGGTAGACGGGTACAATGAGCAGTTCTTC.

J is TRBJ2-2 and V is TRBV5-4, with TRBD1 identical over 8 bases. This CDR3 spans 16 amino acids. CDR1 is SGHNT and CDR2 is YYREEE in the germline V gene (reference sequence). Trimming removed 4 bases from V and 4 bases from J; junction bases left unmatched: 9. CDR3 bases: TGTGCCAGCAGCAGGCTTGGACAGGGCCCCACCGGGGAGCTGTTTTTT. Translated, it gives CASSRLGQGPTGELFF. Full variable domain (missing parts from reference TRBV5-4 and TRBJ2-2): ETGVTQSPTHLIKTRGQQVTLRCSSQSGHNTVSWYQQALGQGPQFIFQYYREEENGRGNFPPRFSGLQFPNYSSELNVNALELDDSALYLCASSRLGQGPTGELFFGEGSRLTVL.

Only one count was recorded for this clone. This same CDR3 is encoded by further DNA sequences in the sample. V is TRBV7-3 and J is TRBJ2-3, with TRBD2 matching 9 bases. Trimming at V came to 2 bases and at J to 3 bases, leaving 0 bases not matched to a gene. There are 14 residues in the CDR3. Germline assignment: CDR1 SGHTA and CDR2 FQGTGA. CDR3 loop: CASSLAGGTDTQYF. CDR3 DNA: TGTGCCAGCAGCTTAGCGGGGGGGACAGATACGCAGTATTTT.

The chain has TRBV7-6 and TRBJ1-1, with D maybe TRBD1 (6 bases). V was trimmed by 5 bases and J by 1 base, leaving 17 bases between them. This CDR3 spans 16 amino acids. Per the germline V gene, CDR1 is SGHVS and CDR2 is FNYEAQ. The CDR3 sequence is CASSPYVDRQNTEAFF. CDR3 nucleotide sequence: TGTGCCAGCAGCCCCTATGTGGACAGACAGAACACTGAAGCTTTCTTT.

For the CDR3, the DNA is TGTGCCTGGAGACAGGGGAATCAGGAGACCCAGTACTTC. Translated, it gives CAWRQGNQETQYF. This chain connects TRBV30 to TRBJ2-5, with TRBD1 identical over 7 bases. V lost 3 bases to trimming and J lost 5 bases; unmatched junction nucleotides: 6. In germline, CDR1 is GTSNPN, CDR2 SVGIG (reference sequence). The CDR3 sequence is 13 residues long. Full variable domain (missing parts from reference TRBV30 and TRBJ2-5): SQTIHQWPATLVQPVGSPLSLECTVEGTSNPNLYWYRQAAGRGLQLLFYSVGIGQISSEVPQNLSASRPQDRQFILSSKKLLLSDSGFYLCAWRQGNQETQYFGPGTRLLVL.

V gene TRBV7-8 combines with J gene TRBJ2-7, with TRBD2 as a possible D gene (6 bases). The CDR3 length is 13 residues. Trimming pared 5 bases from V and 6 bases from J, leaving 14 bases between. Germline CDR1 reads SGHVS; CDR2 reads FQNEAQ. The CDR3 DNA is TGTGCCAGCAGCGCTAGAGGCGGGGTCGAGCAGTACTTC. Translation gives CASSARGGVEQYF.

The V call is TRBV10-3, the J call TRBJ1-2; 8 bases are a match to TRBD1. This CDR3 has 12 amino acids. Losses at the gene ends were 7 bases for V and 6 bases for J; bases not matched to a gene: 4. The germline V gene encodes CDR1 ENHRY and CDR2 SYGVKD. The CDR3 region is CAIKDREDGYTF. As DNA, the CDR3 is TGTGCCATCAAGGACAGGGAAGATGGCTACACCTTC.

The chain recombines TRBV7-8 with TRBJ1-3, with a possible D match to TRBD1 (6 bases). The CDR3 has 16 amino acids. The germline CDR1 and CDR2 sequences are SGHVS and FQNEAQ. Between the trimmed V and J ends, which lost 2 bases and 4 bases, there was a span of 15 bases. CDR3 amino acids: CASSLQDSTFGNTIYF. The CDR3, as DNA: TGTGCCAGCAGCTTACAGGACAGCACTTTCGGAAACACCATATATTTT.

The chain employs TRBV11-2 and TRBJ1-5; D gene ambiguous. Trimming pared 0 bases from V and 6 bases from J, leaving 6 bases between. This CDR3 contains 13 residues. CDR1 and CDR2 (germline): SGHAT, FQNNGV. CDR3 sequence: CASSLDHGQPQHF. The CDR3 nucleotides are TGTGCCAGCAGCTTAGATCACGGTCAGCCCCAGCATTTT.

The genes are TRBV30 and TRBJ2-7; TRBD1 might be the D (6 bases). V was trimmed by 4 bases and J by 3 bases, leaving 13 bases between them. Germline CDR1 is GTSNPN and CDR2 is SVGIG (reference sequence). The CDR3 sequence is 13 residues long. CDR3 amino acids: CAWNWDKNYEQYF. CDR3 DNA sequence: TGTGCCTGGAACTGGGACAAGAACTACGAGCAGTACTTC. The full variable domain, completed using reference TRBV30 and TRBJ2-7, is SQTIHQWPATLVQPVGSPLSLECTVEGTSNPNLYWYRQAAGRGLQLLFYSVGIGQISSEVPQNLSASRPQDRQFILSSKKLLLSDSGFYLCAWNWDKNYEQYFGPGTRLTVT.

The chain employs TRBV7-9 and TRBJ2-5; D perhaps matches TRBD2 (6 bases). The CDR3 has 17 residues. Germline CDR1 reads SEHNR; CDR2 reads FQNEAQ (reference sequence). Between the trimmed V and J ends, which lost 5 bases and 0 bases, there was a span of 19 bases. CDR3 loop: CASSPPGLGEYQETQYF. The DNA of the CDR3 is TGTGCCAGCAGCCCACCGGGACTCGGCGAGTACCAAGAGACCCAGTACTTC.

The chain recombines TRBV5-4 with TRBJ2-3; no definite D call. This CDR3 has 13 amino acids. V lost 2 bases, J lost 0 bases, and 4 bases lay in between. Germline CDR1 SGHNT, CDR2 YYREEE (reference sequence). This CDR3 reads CASSFGSTDTQYF. DNA of the CDR3: TGTGCCAGCAGCTTCGGGAGCACAGATACGCAGTATTTT.

The chain is built from TRBV11-2 and TRBJ2-7, with 8 bases that match TRBD1. V was clipped by 3 bases and J by 5 bases; unmatched bases: 9. CDR1 and CDR2 (germline): SGHAT, FQNNGV. The CDR3 loop spans 15 amino acids. For the CDR3, the DNA is TGTGCCAGCAGCTTCCCCGGACAGGGTGTCGACGAGCAGTACTTC. Translating it yields CASSFPGQGVDEQYF.

This clone was counted a few times. V usage is TRBV5-4 and J usage is TRBJ1-3, with D hard to call. V gave up 4 bases and J gave up 0 bases, with 26 bases separating them. Germline CDR1 SGHNT, CDR2 YYREEE (reference sequence). The CDR3 is 20 residues long. The CDR3 DNA follows: TGTGCCAGCAGCATTGATGCCGTTGATTCAGGCTCCAGCTCTGGAAACACCATATATTTT. Amino acid sequence: CASSIDAVDSGSSSGNTIYF.